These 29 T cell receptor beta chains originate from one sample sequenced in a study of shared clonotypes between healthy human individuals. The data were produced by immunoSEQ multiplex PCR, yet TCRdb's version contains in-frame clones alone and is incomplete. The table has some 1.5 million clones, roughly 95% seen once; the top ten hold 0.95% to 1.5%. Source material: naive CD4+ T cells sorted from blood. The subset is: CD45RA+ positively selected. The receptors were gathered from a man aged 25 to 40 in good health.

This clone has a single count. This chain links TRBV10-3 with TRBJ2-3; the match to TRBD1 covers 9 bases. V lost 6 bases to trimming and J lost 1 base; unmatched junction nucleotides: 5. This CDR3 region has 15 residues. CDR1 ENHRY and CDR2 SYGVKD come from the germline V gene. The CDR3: CAIRSGQGGTDTQYF. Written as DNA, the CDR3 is TGTGCCATCAGATCGGGACAGGGTGGCACAGATACGCAGTATTTT.

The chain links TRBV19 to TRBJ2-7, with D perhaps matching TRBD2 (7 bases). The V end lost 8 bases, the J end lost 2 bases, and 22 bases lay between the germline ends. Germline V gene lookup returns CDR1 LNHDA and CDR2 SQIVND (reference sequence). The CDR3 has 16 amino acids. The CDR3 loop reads CASPYSGGGGTYEQYF. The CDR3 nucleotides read TGTGCCAGTCCGTATAGTGGGGGAGGGGGAACCTACGAGCAGTACTTC.

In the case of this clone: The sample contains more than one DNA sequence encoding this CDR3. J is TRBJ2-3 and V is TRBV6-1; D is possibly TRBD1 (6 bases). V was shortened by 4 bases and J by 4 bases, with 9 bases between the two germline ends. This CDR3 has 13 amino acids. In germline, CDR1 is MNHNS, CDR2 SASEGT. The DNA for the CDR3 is TGTGCCAGCAGTGTTCAGGGGTCAGATACGCAGTATTTT. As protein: CASSVQGSDTQYF.

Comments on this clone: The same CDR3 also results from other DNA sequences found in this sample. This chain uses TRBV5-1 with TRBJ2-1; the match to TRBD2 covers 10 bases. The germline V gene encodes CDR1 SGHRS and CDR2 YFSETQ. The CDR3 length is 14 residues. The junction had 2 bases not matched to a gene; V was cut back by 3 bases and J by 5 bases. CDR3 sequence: CASSSGTSDNEQFF. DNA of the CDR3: TGCGCCAGCAGCTCAGGGACTAGCGACAATGAGCAGTTCTTC.

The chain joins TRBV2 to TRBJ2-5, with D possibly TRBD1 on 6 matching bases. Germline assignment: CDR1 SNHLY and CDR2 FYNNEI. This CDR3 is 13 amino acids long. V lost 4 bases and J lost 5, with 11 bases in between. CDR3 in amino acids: CASSGQDRETQYF. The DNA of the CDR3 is TGTGCCAGCAGTGGACAGGATCGGGAGACCCAGTACTTC.

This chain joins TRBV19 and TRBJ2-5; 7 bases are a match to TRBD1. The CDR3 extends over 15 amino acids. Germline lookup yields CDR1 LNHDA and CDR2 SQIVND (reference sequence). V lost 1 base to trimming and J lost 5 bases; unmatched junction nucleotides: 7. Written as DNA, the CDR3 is TGTGCCAGTAGTATAGTAAGGGGGCGGTGGGAGACCCAGTACTTC. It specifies CASSIVRGRWETQYF.

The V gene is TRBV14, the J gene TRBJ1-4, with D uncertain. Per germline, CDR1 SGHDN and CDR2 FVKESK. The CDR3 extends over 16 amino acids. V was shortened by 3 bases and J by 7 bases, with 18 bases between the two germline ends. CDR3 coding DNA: TGTGCCAGCAGCCATCGTGTCGGGAGGGTTGGTGAAAAACTGTTTTTT. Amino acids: CASSHRVGRVGEKLFF.

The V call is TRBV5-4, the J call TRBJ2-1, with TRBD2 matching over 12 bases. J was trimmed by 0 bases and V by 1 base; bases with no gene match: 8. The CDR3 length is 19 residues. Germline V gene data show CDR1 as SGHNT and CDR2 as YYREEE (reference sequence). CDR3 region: CASSLFSTSGSSSYNEQFF. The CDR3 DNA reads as TGTGCCAGCAGCTTGTTCTCGACTAGCGGGAGTTCCTCCTACAATGAGCAGTTCTTC. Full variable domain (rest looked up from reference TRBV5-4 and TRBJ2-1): ETGVTQSPTHLIKTRGQQVTLRCSSQSGHNTVSWYQQALGQGPQFIFQYYREEENGRGNFPPRFSGLQFPNYSSELNVNALELDDSALYLCASSLFSTSGSSSYNEQFFGPGTRLTVL.

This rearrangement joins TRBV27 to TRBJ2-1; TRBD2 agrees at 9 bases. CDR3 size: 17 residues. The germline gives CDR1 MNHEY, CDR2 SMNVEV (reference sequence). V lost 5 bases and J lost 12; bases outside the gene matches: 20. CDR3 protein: CASSARGGLAIGSGQFF. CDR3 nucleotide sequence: TGTGCCAGCAGTGCCCGGGGGGGACTAGCCATAGGATCGGGGCAGTTCTTC.

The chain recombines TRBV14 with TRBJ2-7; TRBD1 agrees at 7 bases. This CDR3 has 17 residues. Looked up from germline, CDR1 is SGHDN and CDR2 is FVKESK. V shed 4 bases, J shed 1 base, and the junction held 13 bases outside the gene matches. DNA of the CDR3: TGTGCCAGCAGCCGCCTACAGGGGAGAGAGATTTCCTACGAGCAGTACTTC. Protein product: CASSRLQGREISYEQYF.

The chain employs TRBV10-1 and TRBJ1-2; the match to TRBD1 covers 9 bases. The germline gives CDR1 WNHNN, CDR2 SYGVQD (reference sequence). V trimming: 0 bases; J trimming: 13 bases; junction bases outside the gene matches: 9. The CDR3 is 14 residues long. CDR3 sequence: CASSESLDRGKITF. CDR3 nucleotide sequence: TGCGCCAGCAGTGAGTCCCTGGACAGGGGTAAGATCACCTTC.

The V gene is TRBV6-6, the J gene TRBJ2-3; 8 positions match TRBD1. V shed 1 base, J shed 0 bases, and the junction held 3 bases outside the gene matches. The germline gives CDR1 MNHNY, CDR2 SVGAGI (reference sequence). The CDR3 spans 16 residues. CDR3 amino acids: CASSYLQGVSTDTQYF. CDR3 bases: TGTGCCAGCAGTTACTTACAGGGGGTGAGCACAGATACGCAGTATTTT.

The CDR3 region has the DNA TGTGCCAGCAGCCAAGATGTAACTAGCGGATACAATGAGCAGTTCTTC. It yields the protein CASSQDVTSGYNEQFF. This rearrangement joins TRBV14 to TRBJ2-1; 8 bases align to TRBD2. The CDR3 has 16 residues. V trimming: 0 bases; J trimming: 4 bases; junction bases outside the gene matches: 5. Germline-derived CDR1 and CDR2 are SGHDN and FVKESK.

CDR3 nucleotides: TGCGCCAGCAGCCAAGTAGGGACAGTTCAAGAGACCCAGTACTTC. Translating it yields CASSQVGTVQETQYF. The genes are TRBV4-1 and TRBJ2-5; the match to TRBD1 covers 7 bases. The CDR3 contains 15 residues. The V segment lost 1 base and the J segment 2 bases; nucleotides outside the gene matches: 4. The germline V gene has CDR1 MGHRA and CDR2 YSYEKL.

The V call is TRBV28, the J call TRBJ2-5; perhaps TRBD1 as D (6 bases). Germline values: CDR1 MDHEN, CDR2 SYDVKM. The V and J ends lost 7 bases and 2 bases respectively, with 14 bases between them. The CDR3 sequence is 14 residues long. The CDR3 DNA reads TGTGCCAGCAAAAGGGGACAACTTCAAGAGACCCAGTACTTC. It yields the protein CASKRGQLQETQYF.

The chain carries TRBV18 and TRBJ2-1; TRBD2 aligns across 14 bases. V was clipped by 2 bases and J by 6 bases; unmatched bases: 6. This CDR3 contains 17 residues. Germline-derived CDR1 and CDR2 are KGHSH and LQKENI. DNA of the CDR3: TGTGCCAGCTCACCAAGAACCGGGACTAGCGGGAGCAATGAGCAGTTCTTC. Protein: CASSPRTGTSGSNEQFF.

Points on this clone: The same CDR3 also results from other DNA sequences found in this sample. The DNA for the CDR3 is TGCGCCAGCAGCTTGGGGACAGGGGACCACGAGCAGTACTTC. It codes for CASSLGTGDHEQYF. The rearrangement joins TRBV5-1 to TRBJ2-7, with 9 nucleotides matching TRBD1. This CDR3 region has 14 residues. V was pared by 0 bases and J by 5 bases, with 3 bases of the junction left unmatched. Germline V gene data show CDR1 as SGHRS and CDR2 as YFSETQ.

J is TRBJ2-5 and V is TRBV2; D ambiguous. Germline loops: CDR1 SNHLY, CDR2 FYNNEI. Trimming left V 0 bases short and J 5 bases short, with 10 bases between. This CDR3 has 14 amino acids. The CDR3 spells CASSEAEKKETQYF. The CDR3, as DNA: TGTGCCAGCAGTGAAGCCGAGAAAAAGGAGACCCAGTACTTC.

In DNA, the CDR3 is TGTGCCAGCAGCCCCGGGCCGCTAGCGGATGGCTACACCTTC. Encoded protein: CASSPGPLADGYTF. This chain connects TRBV25-1 to TRBJ1-2; no reliable D call. Trimming removed 6 bases at V and 6 bases at J, with 17 bases between. Germline V gene data show CDR1 as MGHDK and CDR2 as SYGVNS. The CDR3 consists of 14 residues.

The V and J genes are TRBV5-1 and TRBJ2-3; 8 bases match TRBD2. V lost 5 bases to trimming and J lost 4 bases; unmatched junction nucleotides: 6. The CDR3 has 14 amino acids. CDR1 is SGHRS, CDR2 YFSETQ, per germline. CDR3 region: CASRLSGSPDTQYF. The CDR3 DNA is TGCGCCAGCAGATTGAGCGGGAGCCCAGATACGCAGTATTTT.

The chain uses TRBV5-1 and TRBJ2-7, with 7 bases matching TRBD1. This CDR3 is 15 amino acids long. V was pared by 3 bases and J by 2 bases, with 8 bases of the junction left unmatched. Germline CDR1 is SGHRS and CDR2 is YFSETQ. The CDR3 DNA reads TGCGCCAGCAGCTCTACTAGGGACAGAGCCTACGAGCAGTACTTC. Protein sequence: CASSSTRDRAYEQYF.

The CDR3 reads CASSVLTGANPSGANVLTF. The CDR3 DNA is TGTGCCAGCAGCGTTCTGACAGGGGCGAACCCCTCTGGGGCCAACGTCCTGACTTTC. The genes are TRBV9 and TRBJ2-6; TRBD1 matches at 8 bases. The CDR3 runs 19 residues. Germline V lookup: CDR1 SGDLS, CDR2 YYNGEE. Trimming at V came to 2 bases and at J to 0 bases, leaving 10 bases not matched to a gene.

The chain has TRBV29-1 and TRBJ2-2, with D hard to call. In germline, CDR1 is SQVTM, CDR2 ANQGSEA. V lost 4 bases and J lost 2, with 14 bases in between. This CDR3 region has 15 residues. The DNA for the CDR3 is TGCAGCGTTGCGGCAACAGCGAGCAACACCGGGGAGCTGTTTTTT. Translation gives CSVAATASNTGELFF.

The CDR3 DNA is TGTGCCAGCAGTGGCCGGTTCGAGCAGTTCTTC. It yields the protein CASSGRFEQFF. The chain links TRBV6-6 to TRBJ2-1; no definite D call. Germline CDR1 and CDR2: MNHNY and SVGAGI (reference sequence). This CDR3 spans 11 amino acids. The ends were cut back, 5 bases at V and 10 bases at J, with 9 bases in the middle.

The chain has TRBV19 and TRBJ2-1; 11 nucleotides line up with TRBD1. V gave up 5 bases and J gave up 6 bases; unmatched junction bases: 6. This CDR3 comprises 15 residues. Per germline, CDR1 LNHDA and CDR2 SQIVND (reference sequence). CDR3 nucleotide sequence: TGTGCCAGTAGTCTTACCGGGACAGGGGGCAATGAGCAGTTCTTC. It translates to CASSLTGTGGNEQFF.

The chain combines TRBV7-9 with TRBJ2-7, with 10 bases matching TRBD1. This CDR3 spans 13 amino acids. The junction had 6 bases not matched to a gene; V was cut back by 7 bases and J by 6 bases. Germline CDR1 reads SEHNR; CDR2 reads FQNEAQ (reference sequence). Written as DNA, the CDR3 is TGTGCCAGCACCACGACAGGGGGCGGCGAGCAGTACTTC. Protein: CASTTTGGGEQYF.

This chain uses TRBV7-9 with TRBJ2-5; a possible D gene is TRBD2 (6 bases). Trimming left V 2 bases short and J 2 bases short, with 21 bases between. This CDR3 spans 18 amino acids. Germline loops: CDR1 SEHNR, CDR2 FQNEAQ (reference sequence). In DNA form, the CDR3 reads TGTGCCAGCAGCTTATGGTGGGCGGGATCGACCATACAAGAGACCCAGTACTTC. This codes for CASSLWWAGSTIQETQYF.

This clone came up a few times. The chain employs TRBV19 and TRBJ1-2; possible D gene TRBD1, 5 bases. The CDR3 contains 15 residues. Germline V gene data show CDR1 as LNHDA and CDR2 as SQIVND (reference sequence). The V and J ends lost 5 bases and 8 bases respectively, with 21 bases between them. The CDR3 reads CASSPSSGTPGGYTF. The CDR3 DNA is TGTGCCAGTAGTCCGTCTTCCGGGACGCCGGGGGGCTACACCTTC. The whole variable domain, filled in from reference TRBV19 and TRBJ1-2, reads DGGITQSPKYLFRKEGQNVTLSCEQNLNHDAMYWYRQDPGQGLRLIYYSQIVNDFQKGDIAEGYSVSREKKESFPLTVTSAQKNPTAFYLCASSPSSGTPGGYTFGSGTRLTVV.

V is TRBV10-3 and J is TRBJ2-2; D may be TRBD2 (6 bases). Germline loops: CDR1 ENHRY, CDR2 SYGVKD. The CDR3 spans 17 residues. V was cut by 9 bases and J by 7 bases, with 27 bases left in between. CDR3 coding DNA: TGTGCCATTCAGAGGTTACGGGGGAGGACACCTGGCGGGGAGCTGTTTTTT. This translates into CAIQRLRGRTPGGELFF.